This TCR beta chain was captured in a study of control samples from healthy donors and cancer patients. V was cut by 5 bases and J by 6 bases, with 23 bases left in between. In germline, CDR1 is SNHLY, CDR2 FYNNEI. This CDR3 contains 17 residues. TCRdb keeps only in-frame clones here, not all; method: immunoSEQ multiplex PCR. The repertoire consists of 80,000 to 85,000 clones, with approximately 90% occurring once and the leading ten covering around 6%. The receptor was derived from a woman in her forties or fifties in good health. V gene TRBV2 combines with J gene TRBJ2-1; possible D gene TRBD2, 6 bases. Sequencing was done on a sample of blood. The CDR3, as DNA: TGTGCCAGCAGTCTGGACTACCCGAGAAATGATATCAATGAGCAGTTCTTC. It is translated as CASSLDYPRNDINEQFF.